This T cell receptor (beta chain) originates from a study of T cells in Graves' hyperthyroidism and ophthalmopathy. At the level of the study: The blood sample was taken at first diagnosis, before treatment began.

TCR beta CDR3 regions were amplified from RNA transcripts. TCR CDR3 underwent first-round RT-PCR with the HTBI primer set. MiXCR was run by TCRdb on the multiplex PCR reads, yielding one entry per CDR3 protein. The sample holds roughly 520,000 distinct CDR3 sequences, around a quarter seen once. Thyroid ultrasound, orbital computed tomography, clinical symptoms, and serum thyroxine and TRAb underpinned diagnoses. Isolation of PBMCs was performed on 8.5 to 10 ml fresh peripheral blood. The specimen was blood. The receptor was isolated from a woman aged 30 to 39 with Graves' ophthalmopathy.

CDR3 amino acids: CAWSRRGGPTYNEQFF. Written as DNA, the CDR3 is TGTGCCTGGAGTCGACGGGGGGGCCCGACCTACAATGAGCAGTTCTTC. The chain joins TRBV30 to TRBJ2-1; 8 bases agree with TRBD2. This CDR3 is built from 16 residues. With V trimmed by 2 bases and J by 2 bases, 8 bases remained unmatched. Germline CDR1 reads GTSNPN; CDR2 reads SVGIG (reference sequence).